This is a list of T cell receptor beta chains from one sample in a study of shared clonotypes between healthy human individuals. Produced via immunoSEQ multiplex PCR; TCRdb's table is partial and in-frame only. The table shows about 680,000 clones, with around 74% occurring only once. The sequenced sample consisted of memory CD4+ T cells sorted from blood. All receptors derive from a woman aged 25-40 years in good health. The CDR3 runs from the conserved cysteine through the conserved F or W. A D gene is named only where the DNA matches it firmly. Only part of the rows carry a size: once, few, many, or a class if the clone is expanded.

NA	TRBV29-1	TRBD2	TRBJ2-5	TGCAGCGTTGATACCTCCGGGACTAGCGGGAGGGGAGAGACCCAGTACTTC	CSVDTSGTSGRGETQYF
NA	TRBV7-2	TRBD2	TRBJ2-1	TGTGCCAGCAGCTTAGCCGCGGAAACTAGCGGGAGTTATCACAATGAGCAGTTCTTC	CASSLAAETSGSYHNEQFF
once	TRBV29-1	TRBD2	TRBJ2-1	TGCAAAGTTCATAGCGGGAGGGCCTACAATGAGCAGTTCTTC	CKVHSGRAYNEQFF
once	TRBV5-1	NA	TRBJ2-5	TGCGCCAGCAGAACGACATACAGGGTTGAGACCCAGTACTTC	CASRTTYRVETQYF
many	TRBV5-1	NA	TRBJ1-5	TGCGCCAGCAGCTTGGAAGGAGGTCAGCCCCAGCATTTT	CASSLEGGQPQHF
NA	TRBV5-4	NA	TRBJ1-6	TGTGCCAGCAGCTTGGCCGATTCACCCCTCCACTTT	CASSLADSPLHF
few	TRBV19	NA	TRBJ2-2	TGTGCCAGTAGTTACGGCACCGGGGAGCTGTTTTTT	CASSYGTGELFF
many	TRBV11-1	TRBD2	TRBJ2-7	TGTGCCAGCAGCTTACAGCGGGACTCCTACGAGCAGTACTTC	CASSLQRDSYEQYF
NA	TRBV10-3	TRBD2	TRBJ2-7	TGTGCCATCAGGGATATAGCGGGAGGTGAGCAGTACTTC	CAIRDIAGGEQYF
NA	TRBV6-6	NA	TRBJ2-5	TGTGCCAGCAGTTCCCAAGAGCGGCCGACGACCCAGTACTTC	CASSSQERPTTQYF
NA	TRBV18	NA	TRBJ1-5	TGTGCCAGCTCACCTTCAGGGGTAAATCAGCCCCAGCATTTT	CASSPSGVNQPQHF
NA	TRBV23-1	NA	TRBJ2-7	TGCGCCAGCAGTCATGCAGCGGACTACGAGCAGTACTTC	CASSHAADYEQYF
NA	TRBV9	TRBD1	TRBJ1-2	TGTGCCAGCAGCATCGGGACAGGGGGCTACACCTTC	CASSIGTGGYTF
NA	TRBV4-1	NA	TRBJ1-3	TGCGCCAGCAGCCAAGCGGGCGGAGTGAGCTCTGGAAACACCATATATTTT	CASSQAGGVSSGNTIYF
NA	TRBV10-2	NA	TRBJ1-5	TGCGCCAGCAGTGATCTAGAGGATCAGCCCCAGCATTTT	CASSDLEDQPQHF
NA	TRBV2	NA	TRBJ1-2	TGTGCCAGCAGCTGGCTGGGGGGGAACGATGGCTACACCTTC	CASSWLGGNDGYTF
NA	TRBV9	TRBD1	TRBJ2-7	TGTGCCAGCAGCCGAGGACAGGACTCCTACGAGCAGTACTTC	CASSRGQDSYEQYF
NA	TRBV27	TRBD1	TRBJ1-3	TGTGCCAGCAGTTCCCTCAGGGGGCATGGAAACACCATATATTTT	CASSSLRGHGNTIYF
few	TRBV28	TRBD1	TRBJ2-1	TGTGCCAGCAGTCCACCGGGACAGGACAATGAGCAGTTCTTC	CASSPPGQDNEQFF
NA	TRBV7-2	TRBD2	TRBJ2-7	TGTGCCAGCAGCTCAGGGACTAGCGGCGAGCAGTACTTC	CASSSGTSGEQYF
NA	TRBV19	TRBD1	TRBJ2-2	TGTGCCAGTAGTTTGGGACAGGGGGCAAAAGGCGGGGAGCTGTTTTTT	CASSLGQGAKGGELFF
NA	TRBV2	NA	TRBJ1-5	TGTGCCAGCAGTGAGGCTAGGTATAGCAATCAGCCCCAGCATTTT	CASSEARYSNQPQHF
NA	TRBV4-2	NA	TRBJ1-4	TGTGCCAGCAGCCAAGATATGGGGACTAATGAAAAACTGTTTTTT	CASSQDMGTNEKLFF
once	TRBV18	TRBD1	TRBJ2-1	TGTGCCAGCTCACCATTTATGGAGGGACAGGGGAGCGATGAGCAGTTCTTC	CASSPFMEGQGSDEQFF
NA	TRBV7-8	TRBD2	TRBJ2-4	TGTGCCAGCAGCCCACCAGGGACTAGCGGGAGAGGGTGGGCTAAAAACATTCAGTACTTC	CASSPPGTSGRGWAKNIQYF
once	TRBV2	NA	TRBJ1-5	TGTGCCAGCAGCGAGACGGGACGTTGGGGCAATCAGCCCCAGCATTTT	CASSETGRWGNQPQHF
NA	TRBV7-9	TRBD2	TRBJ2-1	TGTGCCAGCAGCGAAGGACTAGCGGGAGGGAATGAGCAGTTCTTC	CASSEGLAGGNEQFF
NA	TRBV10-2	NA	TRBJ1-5	TGCGCCAGCGCTACTACCTCAGGGAATCAGCCCCAGCATTTT	CASATTSGNQPQHF
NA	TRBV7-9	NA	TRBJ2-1	TGTGCCAGCAGCTTAGGGGTCTCCGACGATTCCTACAATGAGCAGTTCTTC	CASSLGVSDDSYNEQFF
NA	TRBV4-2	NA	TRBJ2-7	TGTGCCAGCAGCCAAGTTATGACCCGCGAGCAGTACTTC	CASSQVMTREQYF
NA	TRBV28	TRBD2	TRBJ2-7	TGTGCCAGCAGGCCGGGACTAGCGGGAGGTCGTTATTACGAGCAGTACTTC	CASRPGLAGGRYYEQYF
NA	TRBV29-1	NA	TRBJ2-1	TGCAGCGCCTCACAGGGCTTGAATGAGCAGTTCTTC	CSASQGLNEQFF
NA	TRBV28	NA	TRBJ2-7	TGTGCCAGCAGTTTTCCCGGAGGCCTGGGTTACGAGCAGTACTTC	CASSFPGGLGYEQYF
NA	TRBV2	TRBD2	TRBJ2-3	TGTGCCACCACTAGCGAAACGTACACAGATACGCAGTATTTT	CATTSETYTDTQYF
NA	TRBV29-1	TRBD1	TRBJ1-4	TGCAGCGCCAGACAGGGGGGTAATGAAAAACTGTTTTTT	CSARQGGNEKLFF
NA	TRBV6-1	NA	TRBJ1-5	TGTGCCAGCAGTGAAGGGACCCAAAACGGCCAGCCCCAGCATTTT	CASSEGTQNGQPQHF
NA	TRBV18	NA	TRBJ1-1	TGTGCCAGCTCACCAATCCAGGGTGGGAACACTGAAGCTTTCTTT	CASSPIQGGNTEAFF
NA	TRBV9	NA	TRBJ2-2	TGTGCCAGCGGACGGATAAACACCGGGGAGCTGTTTTTT	CASGRINTGELFF
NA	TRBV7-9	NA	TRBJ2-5	TGTGCCAGCAGCTTAGGTAGCAATCAAGAGACCCAGTACTTC	CASSLGSNQETQYF
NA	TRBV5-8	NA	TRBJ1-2	TGTGTCAGCAGCCCCTTGGGGGAAGGTGGCTACACCTTC	CVSSPLGEGGYTF
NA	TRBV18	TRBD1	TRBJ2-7	TGTGCCAGCTTATCCGGGACAGGGTCCCACGAGCAGTACTTC	CASLSGTGSHEQYF
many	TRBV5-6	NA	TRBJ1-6	TGTGCCAGCAGCCGGACCCCCTGGGATTCACCCCTCCACTTT	CASSRTPWDSPLHF
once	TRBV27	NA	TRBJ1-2	TGTGCCAGCAAGGACAGTTTGGGCTATGGCTACACCTTC	CASKDSLGYGYTF
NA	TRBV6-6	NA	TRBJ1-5	TGTGCCAGCAGCACGCTCGGGAGCAATCAGCCCCAGCATTTT	CASSTLGSNQPQHF
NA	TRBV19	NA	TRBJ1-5	TGTGCCAGTAGGCGTCTCTTTGGCAATCAGCCCCAGCATTTT	CASRRLFGNQPQHF
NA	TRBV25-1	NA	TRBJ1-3	TGTGCCAGCAGTTTCGGGAACGGTGGAAACACCATATATTTT	CASSFGNGGNTIYF
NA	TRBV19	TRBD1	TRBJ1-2	TGTGCCAGTAGTATAGAGACAGGGAACTATGGCTACACCTTC	CASSIETGNYGYTF
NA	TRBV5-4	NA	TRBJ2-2	TGTGCCAGCGTATCAGGGGAAGCCGGGGAGCTGTTTTTT	CASVSGEAGELFF
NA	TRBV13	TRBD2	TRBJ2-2	TGTGCCAGCAGCTCGGGACTACAAGACACCGGGGAGCTGTTTTTT	CASSSGLQDTGELFF
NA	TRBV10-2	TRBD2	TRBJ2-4	TGCGCCAGCAGTGCTAGCGGGAGAACCAAAAACATTCAGTACTTC	CASSASGRTKNIQYF
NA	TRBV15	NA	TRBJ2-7	TGTGCCACCAGCAGACGCCAGGGCGAGCAGTACTTC	CATSRRQGEQYF
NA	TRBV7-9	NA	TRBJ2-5	TGTGCCAGCAGCTTAGGTTCTCGGGAGACCCAGTACTTC	CASSLGSRETQYF
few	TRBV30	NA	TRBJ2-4	TGTGCCTGGAGTGACTACTTAGCCAAAAACATTCAGTACTTC	CAWSDYLAKNIQYF
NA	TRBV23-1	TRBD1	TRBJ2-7	TGCGCCAGCAGTCATTACGGACAGGGGGACGAGCAGTACTTC	CASSHYGQGDEQYF
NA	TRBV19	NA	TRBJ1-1	TGTGCCAGTAGTATCGGGGAGGGGATCTCCATGAACACTGAAGCTTTCTTT	CASSIGEGISMNTEAFF
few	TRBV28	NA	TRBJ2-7	TGTGCCAGCAGTGTTCCGGTTCTACCCTACGAGCAGTACTTC	CASSVPVLPYEQYF
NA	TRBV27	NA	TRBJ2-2	TGTGCCAGCAGTCCTCTCTGGACAGCTAACACCGGGGAGCTGTTTTTT	CASSPLWTANTGELFF